The rows below give T cell receptor beta chains drawn from one sample of a study of cytomegalovirus exposure and HLA in healthy donors. The table came from immunoSEQ multiplex PCR; TCRdb's copy has only in-frame clones and leaves some out. The sample lists 76,000 or so clones, roughly 85% seen once, with 2% to 3% in the top ten. What was sequenced was PBMCs. The receptors originated from a man younger than 45 in good health and CMV-seronegative. Each CDR3 is given with its conserved first and last residue. The D gene is left open where the match is weak. Size values are once, few and many counts, or a class for expanded clones, and some rows have none.

D	J	size	V	CDR3	DNA
.	TRBJ2-2	.	TRBV11-3	CASSSGPTGELFF	TGTGCCAGCAGCTCTGGCCCGACCGGGGAGCTGTTTTTT
.	TRBJ2-1	.	TRBV19	CASSPAGASTYNEQFF	TGTGCCAGTAGTCCGGCGGGGGCATCGACCTACAATGAGCAGTTCTTC
TRBD1	TRBJ2-1	once	TRBV7-2	CASSPGQGWNEQFF	TGTGCCAGCAGCCCCGGACAGGGTTGGAATGAGCAGTTCTTC
.	TRBJ2-1	.	TRBV2	CASSDGTVYNEQFF	TGTGCCAGCAGTGACGGGACTGTCTACAATGAGCAGTTCTTC
TRBD1	TRBJ1-2	.	TRBV30	CAWSKGQGLGGYTF	TGTGCCTGGAGTAAAGGACAGGGTTTAGGGGGCTACACCTTC
.	TRBJ1-5	.	TRBV7-3	CASSLTEVRQGTEPQHF	TGTGCCAGCAGCTTAACGGAAGTAAGGCAGGGCACAGAGCCCCAGCATTTT
TRBD1	TRBJ1-2	few	TRBV5-1	CASSSGQGAGYGYTF	TGCGCCAGCAGCTCGGGACAGGGGGCCGGCTATGGCTACACCTTC
TRBD1	TRBJ1-1	few	TRBV7-2	CASSLDGQGALSFF	TGTGCCAGCAGCTTAGACGGACAGGGGGCATTGTCTTTCTTT
.	TRBJ1-2	.	TRBV6-6	CASSSREAVVYGYTF	TGTGCCAGCAGTTCCCGGGAGGCGGTGGTGTATGGCTACACCTTC
TRBD1	TRBJ1-5	.	TRBV28	CASSLFAGGLGGQPQHF	TGTGCCAGCAGTTTATTTGCAGGGGGACTGGGTGGACAGCCCCAGCATTTT
TRBD1	TRBJ2-2	.	TRBV5-6	CASSQTLDRGLTGELFF	TGTGCCAGCAGCCAAACGCTGGACAGGGGGCTTACCGGGGAGCTGTTTTTT
TRBD1	TRBJ2-2	.	TRBV7-2	CASSLQGQRAGELFF	TGTGCCAGCAGCCTCCAGGGACAGAGAGCCGGGGAGCTGTTTTTT
.	TRBJ1-1	.	TRBV28	CASKSTANTEAFF	TGTGCCAGCAAATCGACAGCGAACACTGAAGCTTTCTTT
TRBD1	TRBJ1-5	few	TRBV19	CASSKTPDRGNQPQHF	TGTGCCAGTAGTAAGACCCCGGACAGGGGCAATCAGCCCCAGCATTTT
TRBD1	TRBJ1-2	.	TRBV4-1	CASSPRQGEGSHGYTF	TGCGCCAGCAGCCCCCGACAGGGAGAGGGTTCGCATGGCTACACCTTC
TRBD1	TRBJ1-1	.	TRBV5-4	CASSSNRGQTEAFF	TGTGCCAGCAGCTCGAACAGGGGGCAAACTGAAGCTTTCTTT
.	TRBJ2-2	.	TRBV27	CASRSTGNTGELFF	TGTGCCAGCAGGTCGACAGGGAACACCGGGGAGCTGTTTTTT
.	TRBJ2-3	.	TRBV15	CATSRDGSGGTDTQYF	TGTGCCACCAGCAGAGATGGTAGCGGAGGCACAGATACGCAGTATTTT
.	TRBJ2-6	few	TRBV27	CASSLGDGANVLTF	TGTGCCAGCAGTTTAGGAGACGGGGCCAACGTCCTGACTTTC
.	TRBJ2-7	.	TRBV28	CASSSTYEQYF	TGTGCCAGCAGTTCTACCTACGAGCAGTACTTC
TRBD2	TRBJ2-1	.	TRBV4-1	CASSQPMTSGGSGEQFF	TGCGCCAGCAGCCAACCCATGACTAGCGGGGGGTCAGGTGAGCAGTTCTTC
TRBD1	TRBJ1-1	.	TRBV2	CASSQDRDAEAFF	TGTGCCAGCAGCCAGGACAGGGATGCTGAAGCTTTCTTT
TRBD2	TRBJ2-7	few	TRBV10-3	CAAGGAGAQSYEQYF	TGTGCCGCCGGGGGGGCGGGGGCGCAATCCTACGAGCAGTACTTC
.	TRBJ2-1	.	TRBV25-1	CASTDTNYNEQFF	TGTGCCAGCACGGACACTAACTACAATGAGCAGTTCTTC
TRBD2	TRBJ2-7	.	TRBV9	CASSVFKSGGPLEQYF	TGTGCCAGCAGCGTATTTAAGTCGGGAGGGCCGTTAGAGCAGTACTTC
TRBD1	TRBJ2-4	.	TRBV7-8	CASSSGQGIAKNIQYF	TGTGCCAGCAGTTCAGGACAGGGAATAGCCAAAAACATTCAGTACTTC